The text below deals with one T cell receptor (beta chain). Its target is not known. This sample was included in a study of shared clonotypes between healthy human individuals. General study findings and limits: Limited genetic and exposure-history diversity came from having few donors.

CDR1 is ENHRY and CDR2 is SYGVKD in the germline V gene. The V end was cut by 7 bases, the J end by 1 base, with 10 bases between. There are 14 residues in the CDR3. Several immunoSEQ plates received, in even portions, the genomic DNA of each subset. Some clones are missing from TCRdb's copy, which holds only in-frame ones; the method was immunoSEQ multiplex PCR. The table records about a million clones, 70% to 80% of them present only once. A CD45RA+ naive subset and a CD45RA-negative memory subset were split from CD4+ cells. The rearrangement links TRBV10-3 to TRBJ1-4, with D maybe TRBD1 (6 bases). This clonotype originated in a man aged 18 to 30 in good health. Some clones in this sample may be carry-over from other donors' samples. Sample: memory CD4+ T cells from PBMCs. The subset denotes: CD45RA-negative fraction. CDR3 bases: TGTGCCATCAAGCAGGACAGAACTAATGAAAAACTGTTTTTT. This encodes CAIKQDRTNEKLFF.